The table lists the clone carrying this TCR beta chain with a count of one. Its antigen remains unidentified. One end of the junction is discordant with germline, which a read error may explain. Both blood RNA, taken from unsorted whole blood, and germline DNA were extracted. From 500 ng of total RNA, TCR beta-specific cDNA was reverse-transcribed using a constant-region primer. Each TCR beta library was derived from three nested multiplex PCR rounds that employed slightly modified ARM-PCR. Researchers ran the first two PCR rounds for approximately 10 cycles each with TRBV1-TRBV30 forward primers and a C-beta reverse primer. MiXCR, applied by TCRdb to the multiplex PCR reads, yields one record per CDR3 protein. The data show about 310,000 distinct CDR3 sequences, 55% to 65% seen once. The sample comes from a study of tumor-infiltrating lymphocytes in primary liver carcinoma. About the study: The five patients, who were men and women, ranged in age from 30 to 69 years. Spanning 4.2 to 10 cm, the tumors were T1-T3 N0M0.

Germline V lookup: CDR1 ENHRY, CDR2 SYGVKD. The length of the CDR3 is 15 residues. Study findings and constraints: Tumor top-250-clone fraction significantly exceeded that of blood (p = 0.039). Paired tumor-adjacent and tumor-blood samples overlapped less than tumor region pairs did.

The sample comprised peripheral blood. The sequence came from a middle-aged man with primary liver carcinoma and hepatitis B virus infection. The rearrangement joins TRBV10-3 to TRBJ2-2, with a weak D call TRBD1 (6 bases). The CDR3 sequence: CAISEQQGNTEELFF. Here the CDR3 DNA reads TGTGCCATCAGTGAGCAGCAGGGGAACACCGAGGAGCTGTTTTTT.